This record looks at one TCR beta chain sequence and its context. Its antigen is not identified. From germline, CDR1 is LGHDT and CDR2 YNNKEL (reference sequence). The V and J ends lost 4 bases and 2 bases, in that order; junction bases with no gene match: 8. CDR3 length: 15 amino acids. The sample comes from a study of T cell responses to AZD1222 COVID-19 vaccine. Broader study findings: Following two doses of AZD1222, Spike-specific TCR breadth and depth rose. In the spike-specific TCR repertoire, nearly half reportedly target unmutated variant regions. Repertoire samples came only from after the peak T cell response.

Using immunoSEQ multiplex PCR, the repertoire was profiled, and TCRdb retains in-frame clones only, with some absent. The sample records 150,000 to 200,000 clones, approximately 90% being singletons. The TCR was taken from an adult in good health. The chain links TRBV3-1 (or the pseudogene TRBV3-2) to TRBJ2-7; 7 bases are a match to TRBD2. This specimen was peripheral blood, taken on day 0 of AZD1222 vaccination. The CDR3 sequence: CASSPYREEPYEQYF. The CDR3 region has the DNA TGTGCCAGCAGCCCCTATCGGGAGGAACCCTACGAGCAGTACTTC.